This TCR beta chain was sequenced for a study of tumor-infiltrating lymphocytes in oesophageal squamous cell carcinoma. MiXCR was run by TCRdb on the PCR reads, yielding one entry per CDR3 protein. The sample yields 15,000 to 25,000 distinct CDR3 sequences, around 41% seen once. At least ten counts were recorded for this clonotype. This CDR3 is built from 16 residues. Per the germline V gene, CDR1 is MNHNS and CDR2 is SASEGT. V shed 1 base, J shed 4 bases, and the junction held 9 bases outside the gene matches. The V and J genes are TRBV6-1 and TRBJ1-2; TRBD1 agrees at 7 bases. The sample was esophageal tumor tissue. The sequence was collected from a male donor with esophageal squamous cell carcinoma. The CDR3 reads CASSEDGGQQLYGYTF. CDR3 bases: TGTGCCAGCAGTGAAGACGGGGGACAGCAGCTCTATGGCTACACCTTC.